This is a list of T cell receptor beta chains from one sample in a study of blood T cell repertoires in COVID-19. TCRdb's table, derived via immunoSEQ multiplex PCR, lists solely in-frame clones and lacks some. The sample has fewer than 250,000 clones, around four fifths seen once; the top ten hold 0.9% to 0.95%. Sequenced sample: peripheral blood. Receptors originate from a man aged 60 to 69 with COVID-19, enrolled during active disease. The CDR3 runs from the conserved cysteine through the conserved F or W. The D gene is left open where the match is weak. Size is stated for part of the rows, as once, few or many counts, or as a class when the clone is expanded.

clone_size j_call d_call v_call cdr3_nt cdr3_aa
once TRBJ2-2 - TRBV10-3 TGTGCCATCAGTGGGACAGCGAACACCGGGGAGCTGTTTTTT CAISGTANTGELFF
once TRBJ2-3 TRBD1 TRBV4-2 TGTGCCAGCAGCCAGGCTGGACAGGGGGCATCAGATACGCAGTATTTT CASSQAGQGASDTQYF
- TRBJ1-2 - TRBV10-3 TGTGCCATCAGTGAGGGTCAGAGGAACTATGGCTACACCTTC CAISEGQRNYGYTF
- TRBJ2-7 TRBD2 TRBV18 TGTGCCAGCTCGCGACCTAGCGGGTCCCAGGACGAGCAGTACTTC CASSRPSGSQDEQYF
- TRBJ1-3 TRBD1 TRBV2 TGTGCCAGCAGTGGACAGGGATCCTCGACTGTTCTTGGAAACACCATATATTTT CASSGQGSSTVLGNTIYF
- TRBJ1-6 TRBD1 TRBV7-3 TGTGCCAGCAGCTCTCGGGGGCAGGGGGCTTCGGCCCTCCACTTT CASSSRGQGASALHF
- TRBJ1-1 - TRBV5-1 TGCGCCAGCAGGTCAACACCGACAGACAACACTGAAGCTTTCTTT CASRSTPTDNTEAFF
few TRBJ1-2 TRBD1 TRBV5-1 TGCGCCAGCAGCCCCCAGGCCACTCGCGGGACAGATGGCTACACCTTC CASSPQATRGTDGYTF
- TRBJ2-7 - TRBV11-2 TGTGCCAGCAGCCGTCAGGGAAACGAGCAGTACTTC CASSRQGNEQYF
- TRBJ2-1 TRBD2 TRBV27 TGTGCCAGCAGTTTTTCGGAGGGAGGGTACAATGAGCAGTTCTTC CASSFSEGGYNEQFF
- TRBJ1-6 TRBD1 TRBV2 TGTGCCAACAACGACGGACAGGTCATAGGGGACTCCTATAATTCACCCCTCCACTTT CANNDGQVIGDSYNSPLHF
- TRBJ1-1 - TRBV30 TGTGCCTGGAGTGTCAGAGGGTTGGCGAACACTGAAGCTTTCTTT CAWSVRGLANTEAFF
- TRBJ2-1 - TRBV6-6 TGTGCCAGCAGACTACTAGGGTCCCTTTCCGACAATGAGCAGTTCTTC CASRLLGSLSDNEQFF
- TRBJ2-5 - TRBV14 TGTGCCAGCAGCCTCAAAGAGACCCAGTACTTC CASSLKETQYF
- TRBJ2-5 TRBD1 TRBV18 TGTGCCAGCAAGGGACAGCTCCAAGAGACCCAGTACTTC CASKGQLQETQYF
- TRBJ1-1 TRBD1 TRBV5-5 TGTGCCAGCAGCTGGACAGGGCGCACTGAAGCTTTCTTT CASSWTGRTEAFF
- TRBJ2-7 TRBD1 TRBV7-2 TGTGCCAGCAGCTCGCGGACAGGGGGCTACGAGCAGTACTTC CASSSRTGGYEQYF
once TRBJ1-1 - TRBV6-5 TGTGCCAGCAGCAGGACCGTGGGGGGACCAGCTTTCTTT CASSRTVGGPAFF
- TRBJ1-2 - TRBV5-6 TGTGCCAGCAGCTTACCAGGGTCTAACTATGGCTACACCTTC CASSLPGSNYGYTF
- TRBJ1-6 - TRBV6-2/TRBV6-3 TGTGCCAGCAGTTGGGTCGTCTCAAGCGGGAAATTTTATAATTCACCCCTCCACTTT CASSWVVSSGKFYNSPLHF
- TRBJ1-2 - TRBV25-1 TGTGCCAGCAGCGAATACTCCACGAGCTATGGCTACACCTTC CASSEYSTSYGYTF
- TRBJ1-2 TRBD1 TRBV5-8 TGTGCCAGCAGCTTGGGGGGACAGGGGAACTATGGCTACACCTTC CASSLGGQGNYGYTF
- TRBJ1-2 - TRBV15 TGTGCCACCAGCAGAGATCGGGTCAGCGTCTATGGCTACACCTTC CATSRDRVSVYGYTF
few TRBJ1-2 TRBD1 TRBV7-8 TGTGCCAGCAGCTCGGACAGGGGGTACGGCTACACCTTC CASSSDRGYGYTF
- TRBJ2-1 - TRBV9 TGTGCCAGCAGCATCTCGAACAGGGAAAGTTACAATGAGCAGTTCTTC CASSISNRESYNEQFF
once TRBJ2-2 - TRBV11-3 TGTGCCAGCAGCTTAGATGCATCACGAGCCGGGGAGCTGTTTTTT CASSLDASRAGELFF
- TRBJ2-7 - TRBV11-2 TGTGCCAGCAGCTTAGTTAGAGGAGGCGAGCAGTACTTC CASSLVRGGEQYF
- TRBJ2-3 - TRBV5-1 TGCGCCAGCAGCGATGCGTCGGATACGCAGTATTTT CASSDASDTQYF
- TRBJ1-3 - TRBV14 TGTGCCAGCAGCCAAGACAGGGTTGGAAACACCATATATTTT CASSQDRVGNTIYF
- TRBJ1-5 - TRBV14 TGTGCTAAGGGGCACAGGACATATAGCAATCAGCCCCAGCATTTT CAKGHRTYSNQPQHF
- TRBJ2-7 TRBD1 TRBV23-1 TGCGCCACCCCAAAAACGGACAGGGTATTCTACGAGCAGTACTTC CATPKTDRVFYEQYF
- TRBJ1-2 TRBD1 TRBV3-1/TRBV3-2 TGTGCCAGCAGCCAAAGGGGGGGACAGGGGGTGTATGGCTACACCTTC CASSQRGGQGVYGYTF
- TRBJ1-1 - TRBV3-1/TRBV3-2 TGTGCCAGCAGCCATCCCCGTGCGGGAGCTTTCTTT CASSHPRAGAFF
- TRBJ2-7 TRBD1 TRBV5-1 TGCGCCAGCAGCTTGGAAATAGGCAGGGGGCTCGACGAGCAGTACTTC CASSLEIGRGLDEQYF
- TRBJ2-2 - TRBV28 TGTGCCAGCAGTTTAAGCACCATGACCGGGGAGCTGTTTTTT CASSLSTMTGELFF
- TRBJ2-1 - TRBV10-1 TGCGCCAGCAGTGATCAGGGGAGCTCCTACAATGAGCAGTTCTTC CASSDQGSSYNEQFF
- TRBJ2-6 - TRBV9 TGTGCCAGCAGCGTAGATAGGAGGCGGGCCTCTGGGGCCAACGTCCTGACTTTC CASSVDRRRASGANVLTF
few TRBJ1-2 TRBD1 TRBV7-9 TGTGCCAGCAGCTTAGAACAGGGGGCTGGCTACACCTTC CASSLEQGAGYTF
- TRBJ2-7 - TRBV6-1 TGTGCCAGCAGTGAAGCGCACTACTCCTACGAGCAGTACTTC CASSEAHYSYEQYF
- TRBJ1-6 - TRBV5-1 TGCGCCAGCAGCGGTGACGGGGGGGATTCACCCCTCCACTTT CASSGDGGDSPLHF
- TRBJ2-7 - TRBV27 TGTGCCAGCAGCCGAGGAGGTGCAGGATACTCCTACGAGCAGTACTTC CASSRGGAGYSYEQYF
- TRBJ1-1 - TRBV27 TGTGCCAGCAGTTTATCGTCGATTCGACTTGTGAACACTGAAGCTTTCTTT CASSLSSIRLVNTEAFF
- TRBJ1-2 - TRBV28 TGTGCCAGCAGCTCGAACTATGGCTACACCTTC CASSSNYGYTF
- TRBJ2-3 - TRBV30 TGTGCCTGGAGTGTAATGTGGGGACTCTCCGGAGATACGCAGTATTTT CAWSVMWGLSGDTQYF
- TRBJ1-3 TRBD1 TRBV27 TGTGCCAGCAGTGACACAGGGGGAAGAAACACCATATATTTT CASSDTGGRNTIYF
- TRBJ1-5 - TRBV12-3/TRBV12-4 TGTGCCAGCAGTGATCAGGGTCGGGAGCCCCAGCATTTT CASSDQGREPQHF
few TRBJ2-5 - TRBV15 TGTGCCACCAGCAGAGATCGGAGGGGGCGAGAGACCCAGTACTTC CATSRDRRGRETQYF
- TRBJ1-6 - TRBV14 TGTGCCAGCAGCCAAGAAAGAACCGGGGGATATAATTCACCCCTCCACTTT CASSQERTGGYNSPLHF
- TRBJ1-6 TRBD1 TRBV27 TGTGCCAGCAGTTTGTTGGACAGGGTGAATTCACCCCTCCACTTT CASSLLDRVNSPLHF
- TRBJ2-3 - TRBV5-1 TGCGCCAGCAGCTTGGGGCAGACTAGCACAGATACGCAGTATTTT CASSLGQTSTDTQYF
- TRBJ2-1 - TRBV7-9 TGTGCCAGCAGCTTAACGGACTGGGGGCCTTCCAATGGGTTCTTC CASSLTDWGPSNGFF
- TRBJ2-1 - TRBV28 TGTGCCAGCAGCCCCGCGGCCAATGAGCAGTTCTTC CASSPAANEQFF
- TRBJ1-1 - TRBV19 TGTGCCAGTACTGACTACACTGAAGCTTTCTTT CASTDYTEAFF
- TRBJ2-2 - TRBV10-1 TGCGCCAGCAGTGGTGATCCGGGAGTCGGGGAGCTGTTTTTT CASSGDPGVGELFF
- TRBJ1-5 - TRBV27 TGTGCCAGCAGTTTATCCTCCAATCAGCCCCAGCATTTT CASSLSSNQPQHF